The entry below describes one TCR beta chain. Orbital computed tomography, thyroid ultrasound, TRAb, serum thyroxine and clinical symptoms formed the basis of diagnosis. The source of the sample is a study of Graves' ophthalmopathy and Graves' hyperthyroidism. Germline loops: CDR1 MNHEY, CDR2 SVGEGT. The CDR3 extends over 13 amino acids. Deletions cut 6 bases from V and 6 bases from J, with 12 bases between. Scientists amplified the TCR beta CDR3 regions from RNA transcripts. RT-PCR was first run with HTBI primers, then multiplex PCR in a second round. In TCRdb, the multiplex PCR reads were re-called with MiXCR into one record per CDR3 protein. This sample has about 400,000 distinct CDR3 sequences; 15% occur once, and the top ten carry roughly 7%.

The gene calls are TRBV6-2 or TRBV6-3 and TRBJ1-5; D remains unclear. The sequenced sample consisted of peripheral blood. This clonotype was sampled from a woman between 18 and 29 years old with stable Graves' hyperthyroidism. CDR3 in DNA: TGTGCCAGCAGGGTACGCTCCGGTCAGCCCCAGCATTTT. It specifies CASRVRSGQPQHF.